The 28 T cell receptor beta chains in this list originate from one sample, sequenced in a study of cytomegalovirus exposure and HLA in healthy donors. With 60 Vbeta and 13 Jbeta primers, the PCR was carried out. Profiled with immunoSEQ multiplex PCR; TCRdb holds only in-frame clones, not every one. The sample includes about 96,000 clones, 65% to 80% of them seen just once. The sample was PBMCs. These receptors all come from a woman in her 70s in good health and CMV-seropositive.

The chain links TRBV19 to TRBJ1-1; possibly TRBD1 for D (5 bases). The V gene lost 5 bases and the J gene lost 0 bases, with 7 bases spanning the gap. Germline V gives CDR1 LNHDA, CDR2 SQIVND (reference sequence). The CDR3 extends over 13 amino acids. This CDR3 reads CASSEQVNTEAFF. The DNA for the CDR3 is TGTGCCAGTAGTGAACAGGTGAACACTGAAGCTTTCTTT.

This clone was detected once. The same CDR3 also results from other DNA sequences found in this sample. The V and J genes are TRBV6-5 and TRBJ1-3, with a tentative D call TRBD1 (6 bases). This CDR3 contains 15 residues. Trimming pared 2 bases from V and 0 bases from J, leaving 8 bases between. Per the germline V gene, CDR1 is MNHEY and CDR2 is SVGAGI. The CDR3 region has the DNA TGTGCCAGCAGTTACACAGGGAGCTCTGGAAACACCATATATTTT. It encodes CASSYTGSSGNTIYF.

J is TRBJ1-4 and V is TRBV28, with 8 nucleotides matching TRBD1. This CDR3 region has 17 residues. Germline V CDR1 and CDR2: MDHEN, SYDVKM. V shed 4 bases, J shed 4 bases, and the junction held 11 bases outside the gene matches. The CDR3 loop reads CASSSPDRVSSNEKLFF. DNA for the CDR3: TGTGCCAGCAGTTCACCGGACAGGGTCTCTAGTAATGAAAAACTGTTTTTT.

The chain combines TRBV10-3 with TRBJ1-6; 7 bases are shared with TRBD1. Unmatched junction bases numbered 2, after V lost 3 bases and J lost 6 bases. This CDR3 has 14 amino acids. Germline V gene sequence: CDR1 ENHRY, CDR2 SYGVKD. The DNA for the CDR3 is TGTGCCATCAGTGAACACAGGGGTAATTCACCCCTCCACTTT. This gives the protein CAISEHRGNSPLHF.

The V and J genes are TRBV27 and TRBJ1-1; 7 nucleotides agree with TRBD1. The CDR3 totals 13 residues. Losses at the gene ends were 8 bases for V and 7 bases for J; bases not matched to a gene: 10. CDR1 is MNHEY and CDR2 is SMNVEV in the germline V gene (reference sequence). CDR3 loop: CASETGAANEAFF. The CDR3 DNA is TGTGCCAGCGAAACAGGGGCCGCTAATGAAGCTTTCTTT.

This rearrangement joins TRBV19 to TRBJ2-5; 9 nucleotides line up with TRBD1. CDR1 LNHDA and CDR2 SQIVND come from the germline V gene (reference sequence). Unmatched junction bases numbered 10, after V lost 7 bases and J lost 4 bases. The CDR3 is made up of 15 amino acids. Written as DNA, the CDR3 is TGTGCCAGTATCCCCGGACAGGGGAAAGGAGAGACCCAGTACTTC. The encoded protein is CASIPGQGKGETQYF.

V gene TRBV7-9 combines with J gene TRBJ2-1; 7 nucleotides match TRBD2. The CDR3 has 13 amino acids. The germline CDR1 and CDR2 sequences are SEHNR and FQNEAQ (reference sequence). The ends lost 4 bases at V and 6 bases at J; junction bases unmatched: 3. The CDR3, as DNA: TGTGCCAGCAGCTCCCGACTAGCCAATGAGCAGTTCTTC. It is translated as CASSSRLANEQFF.

This chain uses TRBV14 with TRBJ2-3, with a tentative D call TRBD1 (7 bases). The CDR3 runs to 14 residues. Germline values: CDR1 SGHDN, CDR2 FVKESK. Trimming removed 3 bases from V and 2 bases from J, with 9 bases in between. The CDR3 region is CASSHRGVTDTQYF. The CDR3 DNA sequence: TGTGCCAGCAGCCACAGGGGGGTCACAGATACGCAGTATTTT.

In its sample, this clone was seen a few times. The chain employs TRBV5-6 and TRBJ2-1, with 8 nucleotides matching TRBD1. This CDR3 is 15 amino acids long. Germline CDR1 reads SGHDT; CDR2 reads YYEEEE. V dropped 2 bases and J dropped 10; count of bases not matched to a gene: 11. CDR3 protein: CASSFWTGRSREQFF. CDR3 coding DNA: TGTGCCAGCAGCTTTTGGACAGGGAGGTCGAGGGAGCAGTTCTTC. Together with reference TRBV5-6 and TRBJ2-1, the CDR3 gives the full variable domain: DAGVTQSPTHLIKTRGQQVTLRCSPKSGHDTVSWYQQALGQGPQFIFQYYEEEERQRGNFPDRFSGHQFPNYSSELNVNALLLGDSALYLCASSFWTGRSREQFFGPGTRLTVL.

The chain recombines TRBV30 with TRBJ2-2; tentative D call: TRBD1 (5 bases). The CDR3 is made up of 14 amino acids. Germline V gene lookup returns CDR1 GTSNPN and CDR2 SVGIG (reference sequence). V lost 4 bases and J 5 bases, leaving 14 bases between the germline ends. CDR3 nucleotides: TGTGCCTGGAACCCTATGACAGCAACCGGGGAGCTGTTTTTT. Encoded protein: CAWNPMTATGELFF.

The J gene is TRBJ2-3, the V gene TRBV14; D is undetermined. The V and J ends lost 1 base and 2 bases respectively, with 7 bases between them. CDR3 length: 14 amino acids. CDR1 SGHDN and CDR2 FVKESK come from the germline V gene. The CDR3 coding sequence is TGTGCCAGCAGCCAAGCAGCGATCACAGATACGCAGTATTTT. Protein: CASSQAAITDTQYF.

This clone has just a few counts. The rearrangement uses TRBV6-5 and TRBJ1-6; D gene uncertain. The CDR3 is made up of 16 amino acids. Germline CDR1 reads MNHEY; CDR2 reads SVGAGI. Trimming stripped 3 bases from V and 7 bases from J, with 16 bases between. CDR3 nucleotide sequence: TGTGCCAGCAGTTATCACCCTACCGGGAGGAATTCACCCCTCCACTTT. This encodes CASSYHPTGRNSPLHF.

The V call is TRBV7-2, the J call TRBJ2-7; D perhaps matches TRBD1 (6 bases). Trimming pared 4 bases from V and 3 bases from J, leaving 16 bases between. Germline CDR1 SGHTA, CDR2 FQGNSA. The CDR3 covers 15 residues. The CDR3 DNA sequence: TGTGCCAGCAGCTCCCAGGGGAATGGGGGCTACGAGCAGTACTTC. Its translation: CASSSQGNGGYEQYF.

The V gene is TRBV5-4, the J gene TRBJ1-2, with a weak D call TRBD1 (5 bases). V lost 0 bases, J lost 7 bases, and 13 bases lay in between. The CDR3 has 14 amino acids. CDR1 SGHNT and CDR2 YYREEE come from the germline V gene (reference sequence). The CDR3 nucleotides are TGTGCCAGCAGCTTGGAAGGTTTAAGGGGTGGCTACACCTTC. Protein: CASSLEGLRGGYTF.

This chain links TRBV28 with TRBJ1-5, with 11 bases lining up with TRBD1. CDR1 and CDR2 (germline): MDHEN, SYDVKM. This CDR3 has 14 amino acids. J lost 6 bases, V lost 4 bases, and 2 bases had no gene match. CDR3 region: CASSSGTGGQPQHF. The CDR3 DNA sequence: TGTGCCAGCAGTTCCGGGACAGGGGGTCAGCCCCAGCATTTT.

This sequence joins TRBV2 and TRBJ1-5; D possibly corresponds to TRBD1 (6 bases). The germline gives CDR1 SNHLY, CDR2 FYNNEI. V was trimmed by 5 bases and J by 7 bases, leaving 9 bases between them. The CDR3 is 12 amino acids. The CDR3, as DNA: TGTGCCAGCAGTTTGGACAGCCAGCCCCAGCATTTT. Residues: CASSLDSQPQHF.

This chain uses TRBV11-1 with TRBJ1-1, with a possible D match to TRBD1 (5 bases). This CDR3 comprises 13 residues. Germline loops: CDR1 SGHAT, CDR2 FQDESV (reference sequence). V was trimmed by 2 bases and J by 5 bases, leaving 9 bases between them. The CDR3 bases are TGTGCCAGCAGCTTAATTCGGGGGACTGAAGCTTTCTTT. This translates into CASSLIRGTEAFF. Complete variable domain (other parts from reference TRBV11-1 and TRBJ1-1): EAEVAQSPRYKITEKSQAVAFWCDPISGHATLYWYRQILGQGPELLVQFQDESVVDDSQLPKDRFSAERLKGVDSTLKIQPAELGDSAMYLCASSLIRGTEAFFGQGTRLTVV.

The V and J genes are TRBV6-5 and TRBJ2-7; 7 nucleotides align to TRBD1. The CDR3 loop spans 13 amino acids. Unmatched junction bases numbered 4, after V lost 6 bases and J lost 2 bases. Germline CDR1 reads MNHEY; CDR2 reads SVGAGI. This CDR3 is CASRPGTAYEQYF. The CDR3 region has the DNA TGTGCCAGCAGGCCAGGGACAGCCTACGAGCAGTACTTC.

There are a few counts of this clone. The rearrangement links TRBV19 to TRBJ1-5, with D perhaps TRBD1 (6 bases). V was pared by 10 bases and J by 0 bases, with 13 bases between. From germline, CDR1 is LNHDA and CDR2 SQIVND (reference sequence). This CDR3 is 14 amino acids long. The CDR3 DNA sequence: TGTGCCACTAAACAGGGAGTTAGCAATCAGCCCCAGCATTTT. Amino acids: CATKQGVSNQPQHF.

This sequence joins TRBV20-1 and TRBJ2-1; TRBD2 aligns across 9 bases. After removal of 6 bases from V and 14 bases from J, the junction contained 8 bases not matched to a gene. Germline lookup yields CDR1 DFQATT and CDR2 SNEGSKA (reference sequence). The CDR3 spans 11 residues. CDR3 nucleotide sequence: TGCAGTGCACCGCATAGCGGGAGTGAGTTCTTC. It translates to CSAPHSGSEFF.

V usage is TRBV28 and J usage is TRBJ2-1; TRBD1 might be the D (6 bases). Trimming removed 5 bases at V and 2 bases at J, with 13 bases between. The CDR3 has 15 amino acids. CDR1 is MDHEN and CDR2 is SYDVKM in the germline V gene. CDR3 loop: CASSKTGYTYNEQFF. The CDR3 DNA sequence: TGTGCCAGCAGTAAAACAGGGTACACCTACAATGAGCAGTTCTTC.

V is TRBV2 and J is TRBJ2-1; perhaps TRBD2 as D (5 bases). CDR1 SNHLY and CDR2 FYNNEI come from the germline V gene. The CDR3 has 16 residues. V was shortened by 4 bases and J by 7 bases, with 20 bases between the two germline ends. The CDR3 spells CASSGARLAGKNEQFF. The CDR3, as DNA: TGTGCCAGCAGTGGGGCTCGGCTAGCAGGAAAGAATGAGCAGTTCTTC.

This chain joins TRBV15 and TRBJ2-1; D remains unclear. The CDR3 is 16 amino acids. Germline V gene data show CDR1 as LNHNV and CDR2 as YYDKDF (reference sequence). Trimming stripped 3 bases from V and 0 bases from J, with 12 bases between. The CDR3, as DNA: TGTGCCACCAGCAGTAACCGACACCGCTCCTACAATGAGCAGTTCTTC. It is translated as CATSSNRHRSYNEQFF.

The CDR3 loop reads CASSRDRLTHSGNTIYF. CDR3 nucleotides: TGTGCCAGCAGCCGGGACAGGCTGACCCACTCTGGAAACACCATATATTTT. The chain uses TRBV7-6 and TRBJ1-3, with 8 bases matching TRBD1. The CDR3 is 17 amino acids. Trimming took 5 bases from V and 0 from J; bases not matched to a gene: 9. Germline V gene lookup returns CDR1 SGHVS and CDR2 FNYEAQ.

This clone has a handful of counts. CDR3 DNA: TGTGCCAGCAGCTCCTCCGGGACAGGGGATGAAAAACTGTTTTTT. Protein sequence: CASSSSGTGDEKLFF. V gene TRBV28 combines with J gene TRBJ1-4, with TRBD1 matching 10 bases. V lost 6 bases and J lost 6; bases outside the gene matches: 7. CDR3 length: 15 amino acids. Germline-derived CDR1 and CDR2 are MDHEN and SYDVKM.

The CDR3 bases are TGTGCCAGCAGCTTGGGGGCGGGCGGGAAAGAGACCCAGTACTTC. Translating it yields CASSLGAGGKETQYF. The rearrangement joins TRBV5-4 to TRBJ2-5; tentative D call: TRBD2 (6 bases). V lost 0 bases to trimming and J lost 3 bases, with 12 bases between them. The CDR3 totals 15 residues. Germline V CDR1 and CDR2: SGHNT, YYREEE (reference sequence).

CDR3 protein: CASSLSPGKNTEAFF. CDR3 nucleotides: TGTGCCAGCAGCTTGAGCCCCGGGAAGAACACTGAAGCTTTCTTT. This sequence joins TRBV7-3 and TRBJ1-1; D is unclear. CDR1 and CDR2 from the germline V gene are SGHTA and FQGTGA. The V end lost 3 bases, the J end lost 1 base, and 12 bases lay between the germline ends. This CDR3 spans 15 amino acids. The variable domain in full, with the rest retrieved from reference TRBV7-3 and TRBJ1-1, is GAGVSQTPSNKVTEKGKYVELRCDPISGHTALYWYRQSLGQGPEFLIYFQGTGAADDSGLPNDRFFAVRPEGSVSTLKIQRTERGDSAVYLCASSLSPGKNTEAFFGQGTRLTVV.

J is TRBJ2-1 and V is TRBV5-4; possible D gene TRBD1, 6 bases. This CDR3 has 13 residues. Germline V gene lookup returns CDR1 SGHNT and CDR2 YYREEE (reference sequence). Trimming left V 4 bases short and J 8 bases short, with 13 bases between. In DNA form, the CDR3 reads TGTGCCAGCAGCCTGACAGGTTCGGATGAGCAGTTCTTC. It specifies CASSLTGSDEQFF.